The rows below give T cell receptor beta chains drawn from one sample of a study of cytomegalovirus exposure and HLA in healthy donors. Clones were sequenced by immunoSEQ multiplex PCR, and TCRdb holds only the in-frame ones, with some missing. The sample shows 110,000 or so clones, around 70% of them seen only once. The sequenced sample was PBMCs. The receptors were sampled from a woman aged 70 to 79 in good health and CMV-seropositive. The conserved cysteine and the conserved F or W are not part of the CDR3 here.

v_call cdr3_aa
TRBV2 ASSERRGNNEQF
TRBV19 ASSIWAGEQY
TRBV5-1 ASSFGILNTEAF
TRBV19 ASSISGGAYEQY
TRBV18 ASSLGGIGEKLF
TRBV10-3 AISERGGAGETQY
TRBV30 AWSVLEETQY
TRBV4-3 ASSQDGRDTEAF
TRBV30 AWIGRAHTGELF
TRBV4-2 ASSQLTGASDNEQF
TRBV5-1 ASSPRSSYNEQF
TRBV2 ASSPGGARGAGELF
TRBV4-3 ASSQDEAGATYGYT
TRBV5-1 ASSHRPGETQY
TRBV4-3 ASSLAQGTGRGYT
TRBV7-9 ASSSDRAQETQY
TRBV7-2 ASSRTSGGSYNEQF
TRBV11-1 ASRTAQGLHYNEQF
TRBV4-1 ASSQRDSQETQY
TRBV30 AWSVAGNYGYT
TRBV5-1 ASSTQTGNIQY
TRBV18 ASSPPAGGDEQY
TRBV19 ASSLGLGGEQF
TRBV10-3 AIRKTDGQNTEAF
TRBV19 ASSGLAGGENEQF
TRBV19 ASSEGGVYNEQF
TRBV16 ASSPFDTNYGYT
TRBV20-1 SAIQGALQY
TRBV5-1 ASSLTGINQPQH
TRBV4-1 ASSLSPRGGRGDTQY
TRBV7-9 ATQELAGEEQY
TRBV7-8 ASSLQGISGNTIY
TRBV30 AWRGLTQETQY
TRBV27 ASSFGASNQPQH
TRBV11-2 ASSSTYPYEQY
TRBV18 ASSPQRNRGGNTEAF
TRBV18 ASSEGGPLSGNTIY
TRBV19 ASSTNYEQY
TRBV7-9 ASSLNRESGYT
TRBV30 AWSRQLYGYT
TRBV11-3 ASVNRGTGTEAF
TRBV6-6 ASSPTGSYGYT
TRBV6-1 ASRMTVGSGYGYT
TRBV30 AWSLVRETQY
TRBV6-7 ASFTPCTGTNSPLH
TRBV9 ASSAVQGTNTEAF
TRBV4-2 ASSQGGNYNEQF
TRBV5-1 ASSLDSYRTNTGELF
TRBV2 ASRGTSGANNEQF
TRBV10-3 AISGGQYEQY
TRBV7-2 ASSTGLAGANYEQY
TRBV5-8 ASSSWSGGNTGELF